This T cell receptor (beta chain) was identified during a study of CD8 T cell repertoires and HIV-1 epitope variants. Across the whole study: T cells were stimulated with Twenty-five Gag and Nef peptides separately. Tested: three Gag epitope families, Nef HW9 and YT9. The baseline condition was 1M T cells left uncultured.

Study-level points and caveats: The TAALDMSHF plasma variant had no responses, unlike KF9 (roughly 5 clonotypes) and HW9 (one).

On this clone itself: Its target is unknown.

Produced via immunoSEQ multiplex PCR; TCRdb's table is partial and in-frame only. The sample lists 4,500 to 6,500 clones, roughly 68% occurring once. The CDR3 runs 17 residues. After removal of 4 bases from V and 1 base from J, the junction contained 10 bases not matched to a gene. In germline, CDR1 is MNHEY, CDR2 SMNVEV (reference sequence). This sequence joins TRBV27 and TRBJ1-2; TRBD1 aligns across 9 bases. The clonotype was recovered from a male donor with HIV. Sequenced sample: cultured CD8+ T cells derived from PBMCs. This CDR3 reads CASSSQPGQGFNYGYTF. CDR3 coding DNA: TGTGCCAGCAGTTCACAACCGGGACAGGGATTTAACTATGGCTACACCTTC.